These 14 T cell receptor beta chains originate from one sample sequenced in a study of STAT5B mutations in CD4+ large granular lymphocyte leukemia. The method was immunoSEQ multiplex PCR; TCRdb's version includes in-frame clones alone and lacks a portion of them. The table lists almost 20,000 clones, approximately 84% of them singletons, with approximately 13% in the top ten. Sequenced sample: CD4+ T cells from blood buffy coats. The receptors were sampled from a human donor in good health.

This sequence joins TRBV6-1 and TRBJ1-4; D is undetermined. Trimming took 6 bases from V and 8 from J, leaving 7 bases between them. The CDR3 covers 11 residues. The V gene's germline CDR1 is MNHNS and CDR2 SASEGT. The CDR3 region has the DNA TGTGCCAGCAGCTCGATCGAAAAACTGTTTTTT. Encoded protein: CASSSIEKLFF.

The chain uses TRBV15 and TRBJ2-7, with D perhaps matching TRBD2 (5 bases). V was clipped by 0 bases and J by 3 bases, with 15 bases between them. CDR1 is LNHNV, CDR2 YYDKDF, per germline (reference sequence). The CDR3 is 16 amino acids. Here the CDR3 DNA reads TGTGCCACCAGCAGAGATCCGACTACACGAGGCTACGAGCAGTACTTC. Its protein is CATSRDPTTRGYEQYF.

The rearrangement joins TRBV2 to TRBJ1-5, with TRBD1 matching 7 bases. CDR1 and CDR2 from the germline V gene are SNHLY and FYNNEI. The CDR3 has 15 residues. The trim removed 7 bases at V and 7 bases at J, leaving 13 bases unmatched. Written as DNA, the CDR3 is TGTGCCAGCACGACCGGATCAGGGGGGCCACAGCCCCAGCATTTT. This codes for CASTTGSGGPQPQHF.

The rearrangement joins TRBV18 to TRBJ2-7, with D perhaps matching TRBD1 or TRBD2 (5 bases each). The CDR3 covers 13 residues. V was shortened by 6 bases and J by 6 bases, with 15 bases between the two germline ends. CDR1 is KGHSH and CDR2 is LQKENI in the germline V gene. The CDR3 DNA reads TGTGCCAGCTCCCTTGGGGACGGGCTCGAGCAGTACTTC. Its translation: CASSLGDGLEQYF.

The chain couples TRBV12-5 to TRBJ1-1; D unclear. This CDR3 region has 13 residues. The ends were cut back, 7 bases at V and 5 bases at J, with 14 bases in the middle. The germline gives CDR1 LGHNT, CDR2 FRNRAP. This chain's CDR3 is CASVPRGGTEAFF. DNA for the CDR3: TGTGCTAGTGTCCCGCGGGGAGGAACTGAAGCTTTCTTT.

The chain links TRBV19 to TRBJ2-5; D is unclear. V gave up 4 bases and J gave up 0 bases, with 3 bases separating them. This CDR3 contains 12 residues. CDR1 and CDR2 (germline): LNHDA, SQIVND (reference sequence). DNA of the CDR3: TGTGCCAGTAGTAGGTACCAAGAGACCCAGTACTTC. This gives the protein CASSRYQETQYF.

V usage is TRBV5-6 and J usage is TRBJ1-5, with D perhaps TRBD1 (5 bases). The V and J ends lost 0 bases and 4 bases respectively, with 11 bases between them. The germline CDR1 and CDR2 sequences are SGHDT and YYEEEE. The CDR3 is 15 residues long. For the CDR3, the DNA is TGTGCCAGCAGCTTGGCGGCAGGGAGGAATCAGCCCCAGCATTTT. Translated, it gives CASSLAAGRNQPQHF.

Here the CDR3 DNA reads TGTGCCAGCTCACCAACCGGTGCGGGAGCGAACGAGCAGTACTTC. Protein product: CASSPTGAGANEQYF. The V gene is TRBV18, the J gene TRBJ2-7; 7 bases match TRBD2. CDR3 length: 15 amino acids. J was trimmed by 5 bases and V by 2 bases; bases with no gene match: 9. Germline V gives CDR1 KGHSH, CDR2 LQKENI.

The chain links TRBV6-5 to TRBJ2-7; the D gene is possibly TRBD1 (5 bases). V dropped 5 bases and J dropped 3 bases, with 17 bases sitting between them. The CDR3 runs to 15 residues. Germline V CDR1 and CDR2: MNHEY, SVGAGI. CDR3 region: CASSPGIGPHYEQYF. DNA of the CDR3: TGTGCCAGCAGTCCAGGGATTGGGCCCCACTACGAGCAGTACTTC.

The chain recombines TRBV18 with TRBJ2-5, with 7 nucleotides matching TRBD1. The CDR3 contains 13 residues. Unmatched junction bases numbered 0, after V lost 3 bases and J lost 2 bases. From germline, CDR1 is KGHSH and CDR2 LQKENI. CDR3 amino acids: CASSPGQQETQYF. The CDR3 DNA follows: TGTGCCAGCTCACCGGGACAGCAAGAGACCCAGTACTTC.

The chain joins TRBV5-4 to TRBJ2-1; TRBD2 matches 11 bases. Germline V gives CDR1 SGHNT, CDR2 YYREEE (reference sequence). V was clipped by 0 bases and J by 1 base; unmatched bases: 0. The CDR3 runs 16 residues. The DNA for the CDR3 is TGTGCCAGCAGCTTGGCTAGCGGGAGGTCCTACAATGAGCAGTTCTTC. Amino acid sequence: CASSLASGRSYNEQFF.

The gene calls are TRBV18 and TRBJ2-3, with 9 bases that match TRBD1. The ends lost 6 bases at V and 4 bases at J; junction bases unmatched: 5. Germline CDR1 is KGHSH and CDR2 is LQKENI. The CDR3 has 14 residues. DNA of the CDR3: TGTGCCAGCTCGCAGGGACAGGGCCCAGATACGCAGTATTTT. Translation: CASSQGQGPDTQYF.

V gene TRBV7-2 combines with J gene TRBJ2-3, with D possibly TRBD1 on 7 matching bases. V gave up 8 bases and J gave up 1 base, with 13 bases separating them. In germline, CDR1 is SGHTA, CDR2 FQGNSA. The CDR3 is 14 residues long. The CDR3: CASGQGEGTDTQYF. DNA of the CDR3: TGTGCCAGCGGCCAGGGGGAGGGCACAGATACGCAGTATTTT.

This rearrangement joins TRBV9 to TRBJ2-7, with 14 bases matching TRBD2. The length of the CDR3 is 16 residues. Germline lookup yields CDR1 SGDLS and CDR2 YYNGEE. Germline trimming cut 6 bases from V and 3 bases from J; bases unmatched to any gene: 8. CDR3 sequence (DNA): TGTGCCAGCAACCCCGGGGGACTAGCGGGAGACTACGAGCAGTACTTC. Translated, it gives CASNPGGLAGDYEQYF.